This is a list of T cell receptor beta chains from one sample in a study of shared clonotypes between healthy human individuals. Repertoires were generated with immunoSEQ multiplex PCR, while TCRdb's copy carries only in-frame clones and drops some. The sample carries roughly 700,000 clones, about 74% recorded once. The sample comprised memory CD4+ T cells sorted from blood. The source is a woman aged 30 to 39 in good health. CDR3s include the opening cysteine and the closing phenylalanine or tryptophan. D genes are given only for firm matches. The size field is filled for only some rows; it gives once, few, many or a size class.

d_call,clone_size,j_call,v_call,cdr3_aa,cdr3_nt
TRBD1,NA,TRBJ2-7,TRBV7-9,CASSDFGQGHYEQYF,TGTGCCAGCAGCGATTTCGGACAGGGTCACTACGAGCAGTACTTC
TRBD2,NA,TRBJ2-7,TRBV6-1,CASSVLAGGLYEQYF,TGTGCCAGCAGTGTTCTGGCGGGAGGATTGTACGAGCAGTACTTC
NA,NA,TRBJ2-1,TRBV28,CASSLVGVGHNEQFF,TGTGCCAGCAGTTTAGTGGGAGTAGGTCACAATGAGCAGTTCTTC
NA,few,TRBJ1-1,TRBV14,CASSSTLMNTEAFF,TGTGCCAGCAGCTCAACTTTGATGAACACTGAAGCTTTCTTT
NA,once,TRBJ1-5,TRBV2,CASKEGRYMGQPQHF,TGTGCCAGCAAAGAAGGGAGGTACATGGGCCAGCCCCAGCATTTT
NA,many,TRBJ2-2,TRBV5-4,CASSLDPAGGELFF,TGTGCCAGCAGCTTGGATCCTGCCGGCGGGGAGCTGTTTTTT
NA,NA,TRBJ2-5,TRBV6-6,CASSMTRQETQYF,TGTGCCAGCAGTATGACACGGCAAGAGACCCAGTACTTC
TRBD1,NA,TRBJ1-6,TRBV6-5,CASRPYGDREGSLHF,TGTGCCAGCAGGCCGTACGGAGACAGGGAAGGGAGTCTCCACTTT
NA,once,TRBJ2-3,TRBV27,CASSFLSTDTQYF,TGTGCCAGCAGTTTCCTCAGCACAGATACGCAGTATTTT
NA,NA,TRBJ1-5,TRBV18,CASSLTGGVSPSNQPQHF,TGTGCCAGCTCACTCACGGGGGGAGTCAGTCCAAGCAATCAGCCCCAGCATTTT
NA,once,TRBJ1-5,TRBV27,CASKSGFVNQPQHF,TGTGCCAGCAAATCGGGTTTTGTTAATCAGCCCCAGCATTTT
NA,NA,TRBJ1-2,TRBV5-1,CASSLNYPSPVYGYTF,TGCGCCAGCAGCTTGAATTATCCGTCGCCCGTTTATGGCTACACCTTC
NA,many,TRBJ2-5,TRBV5-1,CASKTGSTETQYF,TGCGCCAGCAAAACCGGGAGCACAGAGACCCAGTACTTC
NA,NA,TRBJ2-1,TRBV18,CASSITGVEGYNEQFF,TGTGCCAGCTCAATAACCGGGGTGGAGGGGTACAATGAGCAGTTCTTC
NA,NA,TRBJ2-7,TRBV28,CASSPFGSYEQYF,TGTGCCAGCAGTCCCTTTGGCTCCTACGAGCAGTACTTC
NA,NA,TRBJ2-5,TRBV27,CASGGGQDLLSQYF,TGTGCCAGCGGAGGAGGGCAGGACCTCTTGTCCCAGTACTTC
NA,NA,TRBJ2-5,TRBV18,CASSPDRFGQETQYF,TGTGCCAGCTCACCAGACAGGTTTGGGCAAGAGACCCAGTACTTC
NA,many,TRBJ2-7,TRBV10-3,CAISDPLRDEQYF,TGTGCCATCAGTGATCCTCTGCGGGACGAGCAGTACTTC
NA,NA,TRBJ2-5,TRBV7-7,CASTPYLREETQYF,TGTGCCAGCACCCCCTACTTGAGGGAAGAGACCCAGTACTTC
TRBD1,NA,TRBJ1-4,TRBV19,CASSPRDRLNEKLFF,TGTGCCAGTAGTCCCCGGGACAGGCTTAATGAAAAACTGTTTTTT
NA,many,TRBJ2-3,TRBV6-4,CASSRLPETSTDTQYF,TGTGCCAGCAGCCGACTCCCAGAAACTAGCACAGATACGCAGTATTTT
NA,many,TRBJ1-1,TRBV19,CASSILRATEAFF,TGTGCCAGTAGTATCCTTAGGGCCACTGAAGCTTTCTTT
NA,NA,TRBJ2-3,TRBV7-6,CASSSSGDTQYF,TGTGCCAGCAGCTCCTCCGGAGATACGCAGTATTTT
NA,NA,TRBJ2-6,TRBV19,CASSVSGQSGANVLTF,TGTGCCAGTAGTGTCAGCGGACAATCTGGGGCCAACGTCCTGACTTTC
TRBD2,NA,TRBJ2-3,TRBV2,CASSATSGGYTQYF,TGTGCCAGCAGCGCGACTAGCGGGGGGTATACGCAGTATTTT